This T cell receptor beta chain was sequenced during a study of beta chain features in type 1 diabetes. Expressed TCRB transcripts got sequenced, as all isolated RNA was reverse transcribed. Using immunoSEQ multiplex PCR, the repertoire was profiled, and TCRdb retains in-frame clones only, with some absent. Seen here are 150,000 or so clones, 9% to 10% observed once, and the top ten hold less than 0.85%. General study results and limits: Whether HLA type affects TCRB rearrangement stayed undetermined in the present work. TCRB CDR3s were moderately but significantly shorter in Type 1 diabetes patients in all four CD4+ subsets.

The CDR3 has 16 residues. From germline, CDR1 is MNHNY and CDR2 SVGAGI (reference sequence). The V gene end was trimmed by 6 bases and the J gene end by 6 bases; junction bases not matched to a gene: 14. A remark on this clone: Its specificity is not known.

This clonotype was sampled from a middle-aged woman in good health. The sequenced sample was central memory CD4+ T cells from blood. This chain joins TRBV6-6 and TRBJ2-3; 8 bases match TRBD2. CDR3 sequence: CASRLSGGPSGDTQYF. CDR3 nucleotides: TGTGCCAGCAGATTGAGCGGGGGCCCCTCGGGCGATACGCAGTATTTT.